Reported below is one TCR beta chain. This entry belongs to a study of shared T cell receptors in the human thymus. This CDR3 is 12 amino acids long. Per the germline V gene, CDR1 is SQVTM and CDR2 is ANQGSEA. J lost 5 bases, V lost 7 bases, and 4 bases had no gene match. This table comes from immunoSEQ multiplex PCR, and its TCRdb copy is limited to in-frame clones, with some not included. The sample includes 600,000 or so clones, about 89% of them seen just once. These same data were also listed under a study on human thymus T cells.

Sequenced material: thymocytes. This TCR was recovered from a boy younger than two with a congenital heart defect. J is TRBJ1-1 and V is TRBV29-1; 10 nucleotides align to TRBD1. Here the CDR3 reads CSGRTGGTEAFF. CDR3 coding DNA: TGCAGCGGAAGGACAGGGGGGACTGAAGCTTTCTTT.